A single sample gave rise to the 21 T cell receptor beta chains below, sequenced in a study of cytomegalovirus exposure and HLA in healthy donors. Researchers ran the PCR with 60 Vbeta and 13 Jbeta primers. The protocol was immunoSEQ multiplex PCR, while the TCRdb copy is restricted to in-frame clones and leaves out a portion. Of roughly 90,000 clones listed, approximately 78% are singletons. Sequenced: PBMCs. The origin of the receptors is a woman aged 40-49 years in good health and CMV-seropositive.

V is TRBV29-1 and J is TRBJ2-3; 8 bases map to TRBD2. CDR3 length: 15 residues. The V gene end was trimmed by 6 bases and the J gene end by 3 bases; junction bases not matched to a gene: 11. The germline gives CDR1 SQVTM, CDR2 ANQGSEA. This CDR3 reads CSVHGGAQRTDTQYF. In DNA form, the CDR3 reads TGCAGCGTCCACGGGGGGGCGCAAAGGACAGATACGCAGTATTTT.

The chain is built from TRBV28 and TRBJ1-1, with TRBD1 identical over 7 bases. This CDR3 has 14 amino acids. The V gene end was trimmed by 7 bases and the J gene end by 4 bases; junction bases not matched to a gene: 9. Germline CDR1 is MDHEN and CDR2 is SYDVKM. Here the CDR3 reads CASKLGGQLTEAFF. CDR3 DNA sequence: TGTGCCAGCAAACTCGGGGGACAGCTCACTGAAGCTTTCTTT.

V and J are TRBV7-3 and TRBJ2-2, with no clear D. The CDR3 has 16 residues. Germline values: CDR1 SGHTA, CDR2 FQGTGA. Trimming left V 5 bases short and J 2 bases short, with 15 bases between. The CDR3 DNA is TGTGCCAGCAGCCCGCACAGCATTACTAACACCGGGGAGCTGTTTTTT. Protein: CASSPHSITNTGELFF.

This chain joins TRBV19 and TRBJ2-3; possible D gene TRBD2, 6 bases. This CDR3 has 15 residues. V was shortened by 3 bases and J by 2 bases, with 12 bases between the two germline ends. The germline gives CDR1 LNHDA, CDR2 SQIVND (reference sequence). DNA of the CDR3: TGTGCCAGTAGTATGGTGCGGGACGTCACAGATACGCAGTATTTT. Translating it yields CASSMVRDVTDTQYF.

This sequence joins TRBV9 and TRBJ1-2; D is possibly TRBD1 (5 bases). The CDR3 is 15 amino acids. V was clipped by 4 bases and J by 4 bases, with 17 bases between them. Germline assignment: CDR1 SGDLS and CDR2 YYNGEE. CDR3 DNA sequence: TGTGCCAGCAGCCCAACAACACAGGCTAGCTATGGCTACACCTTC. Its protein product is CASSPTTQASYGYTF.

The genes are TRBV25-1 and TRBJ2-2; D possibly corresponds to TRBD2 (5 bases). CDR3 length equals 14 residues. The V end was cut by 6 bases, the J end by 0 bases, with 8 bases between. CDR1 is MGHDK, CDR2 SYGVNS, per germline. The CDR3 loop reads CASSSGSNTGELFF. The CDR3 DNA is TGTGCCAGCAGCTCGGGGTCGAACACCGGGGAGCTGTTTTTT.

V and J are TRBV28 and TRBJ2-1, with TRBD1 matching 8 bases. J lost 8 bases, V lost 3 bases, and 9 bases had no gene match. CDR1 MDHEN and CDR2 SYDVKM come from the germline V gene. The CDR3 loop spans 15 amino acids. The DNA for the CDR3 is TGTGCCAGCAGTTTCGGACAGGGTTGGATTGATGAGCAGTTCTTC. Protein: CASSFGQGWIDEQFF.

This chain links TRBV11-3 with TRBJ2-4, with 8 bases matching TRBD2. CDR3 length: 14 amino acids. After removal of 0 bases from V and 5 bases from J, the junction contained 0 bases not matched to a gene. The germline CDR1 and CDR2 sequences are SGHNT and YENEEA. In DNA, the CDR3 is TGTGCCAGCAGCTTAGACGGGGGGGAAAACATTCAGTACTTC. This encodes CASSLDGGENIQYF.

The chain employs TRBV19 and TRBJ2-7; D may be TRBD2 (5 bases). Germline V gene sequence: CDR1 LNHDA, CDR2 SQIVND (reference sequence). There are 12 residues in the CDR3. Trimming stripped 3 bases from V and 7 bases from J, with 10 bases between. CDR3 sequence reads: CASSIERKEQYF. The CDR3, as DNA: TGTGCCAGTAGTATTGAGCGGAAGGAGCAGTACTTC.

The V and J genes are TRBV7-9 and TRBJ2-1; 7 bases are a match to TRBD2. Losses at the gene ends were 1 base for V and 5 bases for J; bases not matched to a gene: 5. This CDR3 spans 15 amino acids. Germline lookup yields CDR1 SEHNR and CDR2 FQNEAQ (reference sequence). CDR3 nucleotide sequence: TGTGCCAGCAGCTTAGAGTGGCTAGCGGACAATGAGCAGTTCTTC. Protein: CASSLEWLADNEQFF.

This clone was observed a single time. V usage is TRBV4-1 and J usage is TRBJ2-7; D perhaps matches TRBD2 (6 bases). Germline CDR1 reads MGHRA; CDR2 reads YSYEKL. The CDR3 spans 16 residues. V was trimmed by 6 bases and J by 1 base, leaving 19 bases between them. In DNA, the CDR3 is TGCGCCAGCAGAAGATACTCGGGAGCCCCGTCCTACGAGCAGTACTTC. This sequence encodes CASRRYSGAPSYEQYF.

The gene calls are TRBV9 and TRBJ2-3; the match to TRBD2 covers 9 bases. V was pared by 3 bases and J by 1 base, with 15 bases of the junction left unmatched. The CDR3 is 19 residues long. Germline values: CDR1 SGDLS, CDR2 YYNGEE. CDR3 in DNA: TGTGCCAGCAGCGGCCGACGGGGCGGGAGGGCCGAGGGCACAGATACGCAGTATTTT. It yields the protein CASSGRRGGRAEGTDTQYF.

V and J are TRBV9 and TRBJ2-3; 12 nucleotides agree with TRBD2. The CDR3 is 15 amino acids. V shed 6 bases and J 5 bases; nucleotides not matched to a gene: 7. Germline-derived CDR1 and CDR2 are SGDLS and YYNGEE. CDR3 region: CASTRTSGIGDTQYF. CDR3 coding DNA: TGTGCCAGCACTCGGACTAGCGGGATTGGAGATACGCAGTATTTT.

V is TRBV27 and J is TRBJ2-7; tentative D call: TRBD1 (6 bases). The CDR3 has 16 amino acids. Germline V gives CDR1 MNHEY, CDR2 SMNVEV (reference sequence). The V end was cut by 1 base, the J end by 6 bases, with 19 bases between. The CDR3 bases are TGTGCCAGCAGTTTATATGGTGTAGGGGGACACTTCGAGCAGTACTTC. Its translation: CASSLYGVGGHFEQYF.

The chain has TRBV5-4 and TRBJ1-1; D remains unclear. CDR1 is SGHNT and CDR2 is YYREEE in the germline V gene (reference sequence). The CDR3 is made up of 14 amino acids. The germline V and J ends were trimmed by 4 bases and 8 bases, with 18 bases remaining between them. This chain's CDR3 is CASSGTRTADEAFF. Written as DNA, the CDR3 is TGTGCCAGCAGCGGAACACGGACTGCTGACGAAGCTTTCTTT. Drawing the rest from reference TRBV5-4 and TRBJ1-1, the complete variable domain is ETGVTQSPTHLIKTRGQQVTLRCSSQSGHNTVSWYQQALGQGPQFIFQYYREEENGRGNFPPRFSGLQFPNYSSELNVNALELDDSALYLCASSGTRTADEAFFGQGTRLTVV.

V is TRBV29-1 and J is TRBJ2-1; D possibly corresponds to TRBD2 (5 bases). Per the germline V gene, CDR1 is SQVTM and CDR2 is ANQGSEA. This CDR3 is 12 amino acids long. V was pared by 4 bases and J by 7 bases, with 11 bases between. The CDR3 sequence: CSVAVSGNEQFF. The CDR3 DNA reads as TGCAGCGTTGCTGTCTCGGGGAATGAGCAGTTCTTC.

V is TRBV6-5 and J is TRBJ1-4, with D possibly TRBD1 on 5 matching bases. CDR1 is MNHEY and CDR2 is SVGAGI in the germline V gene. The length of the CDR3 is 15 residues. The V gene lost 5 bases and the J gene lost 5 bases, with 15 bases spanning the gap. The CDR3 region is CASSQRGPGNEKLFF. For the CDR3, the DNA is TGTGCCAGCAGTCAAAGGGGCCCTGGAAATGAAAAACTGTTTTTT.

The J gene is TRBJ1-2, the V gene TRBV27; a possible D gene is TRBD1 (6 bases). Trimming took off 0 bases at V and 3 bases at J, with 11 bases between the two ends. Germline V gives CDR1 MNHEY, CDR2 SMNVEV (reference sequence). The CDR3 loop spans 15 amino acids. CDR3 sequence reads: CASSLSTGNDYGYTF. DNA for the CDR3: TGTGCCAGCAGTTTATCTACAGGGAACGACTATGGCTACACCTTC.

The chain links TRBV7-2 to TRBJ2-2, with a tentative D call TRBD2 (5 bases). In germline, CDR1 is SGHTA, CDR2 FQGNSA. The V end was cut by 2 bases, the J end by 0 bases, with 13 bases between. The CDR3 is 17 amino acids. CDR3 sequence reads: CASSLFVAQANTGELFF. The CDR3 bases are TGTGCCAGCAGCTTATTTGTAGCGCAAGCGAACACCGGGGAGCTGTTTTTT.

Only a few counts were recorded for this clone. The chain carries TRBV6-5 and TRBJ2-5; D gene unclear. Deletions cut 2 bases from V and 5 bases from J, with 15 bases between. CDR1 is MNHEY and CDR2 is SVGAGI in the germline V gene. The CDR3 is made up of 15 amino acids. The CDR3 here is CASSYRGVLGETQYF. As DNA, the CDR3 is TGTGCCAGCAGTTACCGCGGAGTCCTAGGCGAGACCCAGTACTTC.

For the CDR3, the DNA is TGTGCCAGCAGCCCAGCACCGGGACAGGGTGTCGAGACCCAGTACTTC. It yields the protein CASSPAPGQGVETQYF. The chain uses TRBV7-3 and TRBJ2-5; TRBD1 aligns across 9 bases. The CDR3 loop spans 16 amino acids. Germline values: CDR1 SGHTA, CDR2 FQGTGA. The trim removed 5 bases at V and 5 bases at J, leaving 12 bases unmatched.